The 24 T cell receptor beta chains reported below all come from one sample, sequenced in a study of cytomegalovirus exposure and HLA in healthy donors. Amplification used 60 Vbeta primers and 13 Jbeta primers. Method: immunoSEQ multiplex PCR; TCRdb's copy keeps in-frame clones and lacks some. The table includes tens of thousands of clones, around four fifths detected once. Sequencing was performed on PBMCs. The receptors were sampled from a woman between 25 and 40 years old in good health and CMV-seropositive.

The gene calls are TRBV2 and TRBJ2-5, with D maybe TRBD1 (6 bases). Looked up from germline, CDR1 is SNHLY and CDR2 is FYNNEI. V was cut by 5 bases and J by 3 bases, with 7 bases left in between. The CDR3 has 12 residues. CDR3 DNA sequence: TGTGCCAGCAGTAGGGACAAAGAGACCCAGTACTTC. Its translation: CASSRDKETQYF.

The V and J genes are TRBV15 and TRBJ2-1; 8 bases map to TRBD2. Germline CDR1 reads LNHNV; CDR2 reads YYDKDF (reference sequence). CDR3 length: 17 residues. V was pared by 1 base and J by 9 bases, with 14 bases of the junction left unmatched. The DNA for the CDR3 is TGTGCCACCAGCAGAGGACCCCCCAGCGGGGGATCAGGTGAGCAGTTCTTC. This sequence encodes CATSRGPPSGGSGEQFF.

This rearrangement joins TRBV30 to TRBJ1-5, with a possible D match to TRBD1 (6 bases). Germline CDR1 and CDR2: GTSNPN and SVGIG (reference sequence). The V gene lost 2 bases and the J gene lost 0 bases, with 11 bases spanning the gap. The CDR3 totals 15 residues. This CDR3 is CAWSKTGHSNQPQHF. The DNA for the CDR3 is TGTGCCTGGAGTAAAACGGGACATAGCAATCAGCCCCAGCATTTT.

By frequency in the sample, this clone is medium-sized (0.01 to 0.1%). The chain couples TRBV28 to TRBJ1-1; TRBD1 is a possible D gene (5 bases). Germline loops: CDR1 MDHEN, CDR2 SYDVKM. This CDR3 region has 13 residues. V lost 5 bases and J lost 4, with 11 bases in between. For the CDR3, the DNA is TGTGCCAGCAGTGCGGTGGGGGGCACTGAAGCTTTCTTT. Its protein product is CASSAVGGTEAFF.

The V call is TRBV6-1, the J call TRBJ1-5; 9 bases match TRBD1. CDR3 length: 20 amino acids. V dropped 2 bases and J dropped 1; count of bases not matched to a gene: 15. CDR1 is MNHNS and CDR2 is SASEGT in the germline V gene. CDR3 region: CASSEKWGQGWGLSNQPQHF. CDR3 nucleotides: TGTGCCAGCAGTGAAAAATGGGGACAGGGTTGGGGCCTGAGCAATCAGCCCCAGCATTTT.

The V call is TRBV18, the J call TRBJ2-5; no firm D call. This CDR3 has 12 amino acids. Germline V gene lookup returns CDR1 KGHSH and CDR2 LQKENI. With 3 bases removed from V and 5 bases from J, the gap between germline ends came to 7 bases. The chain's CDR3 is CASSPFPETQYF. In DNA, the CDR3 is TGTGCCAGCTCACCGTTTCCTGAGACCCAGTACTTC.

V and J are TRBV7-8 and TRBJ1-1; the D gene is possibly TRBD1 (6 bases). The V end lost 4 bases, the J end lost 0 bases, and 21 bases lay between the germline ends. CDR3 length equals 18 residues. Germline values: CDR1 SGHVS, CDR2 FQNEAQ. For the CDR3, the DNA is TGTGCCAGCAGCTCCACCCCGGGACATAGTAACATGAACACTGAAGCTTTCTTT. It encodes CASSSTPGHSNMNTEAFF.

The CDR3 region is CASSRAGAHYEQYF. As DNA, the CDR3 is TGTGCCAGCAGCCGAGCGGGAGCCCACTACGAGCAGTACTTC. This chain connects TRBV5-4 to TRBJ2-7, with 8 bases aligning to TRBD2. The germline CDR1 and CDR2 sequences are SGHNT and YYREEE (reference sequence). J lost 3 bases, V lost 4 bases, and 6 bases had no gene match. The CDR3 spans 14 residues.

The chain carries TRBV28 and TRBJ1-3; unclear D gene. This CDR3 spans 15 amino acids. V was clipped by 3 bases and J by 0 bases, with 9 bases between them. Germline CDR1 is MDHEN and CDR2 is SYDVKM. The chain's CDR3 is CASSFLSSSGNTIYF. The CDR3 DNA reads TGTGCCAGCAGTTTTTTGTCTAGCTCTGGAAACACCATATATTTT.

J is TRBJ1-4 and V is TRBV5-6; D may be TRBD1 (6 bases). In germline, CDR1 is SGHDT, CDR2 YYEEEE. V gave up 5 bases and J gave up 8 bases, with 16 bases separating them. This CDR3 has 14 residues. DNA of the CDR3: TGTGCCAGCAGTTTGAACAGGGTCGAGGAAAAACTGTTTTTT. Its protein is CASSLNRVEEKLFF.

This chain connects TRBV7-9 to TRBJ1-5; D is uncertain. V was pared by 0 bases and J by 4 bases, with 4 bases between. Germline V gives CDR1 SEHNR, CDR2 FQNEAQ (reference sequence). This CDR3 spans 13 amino acids. The CDR3 DNA is TGTGCCAGCAGCTTAGCACAAAATCAGCCCCAGCATTTT. This sequence encodes CASSLAQNQPQHF.

The gene calls are TRBV4-1 and TRBJ1-4; D is undetermined. Germline assignment: CDR1 MGHRA and CDR2 YSYEKL. This CDR3 contains 15 residues. The ends were cut back, 1 base at V and 8 bases at J, with 14 bases in the middle. CDR3 protein: CASSQGPGRFEKLFF. The CDR3 bases are TGCGCCAGCAGCCAAGGCCCTGGCCGTTTCGAAAAACTGTTTTTT.

The chain carries TRBV6-4 and TRBJ2-1; 8 bases are shared with TRBD1. V lost 7 bases to trimming and J lost 2 bases; unmatched junction nucleotides: 4. Germline CDR1 MRHNA, CDR2 SNTAGT. The CDR3 spans 14 residues. CDR3 bases: TGTGCCAGCAAACGGGACAGGACCTACAATGAGCAGTTCTTC. Encoded protein: CASKRDRTYNEQFF.

The V gene is TRBV18, the J gene TRBJ2-3, with TRBD2 matching 9 bases. After removal of 5 bases from V and 1 base from J, the junction contained 4 bases not matched to a gene. The CDR3 extends over 15 amino acids. Germline CDR1 KGHSH, CDR2 LQKENI. The CDR3: CASSETSGRTDTQYF. DNA for the CDR3: TGTGCCAGCTCAGAGACTAGCGGTCGCACAGATACGCAGTATTTT.

The chain has TRBV5-1 and TRBJ2-2, with TRBD2 matching 13 bases. Germline V gene sequence: CDR1 SGHRS, CDR2 YFSETQ. V was clipped by 4 bases and J by 6 bases; unmatched bases: 3. The CDR3 runs to 15 residues. CDR3 in amino acids: CASSRTSGRPGELFF. The CDR3 DNA reads as TGCGCCAGCAGCCGGACTAGCGGGAGACCCGGGGAGCTGTTTTTT.

This clone has a handful of counts. CDR3 sequence (DNA): TGCAGCGTGAGGTTCAGGGCCTACGAGCAGTACTTC. The encoded protein is CSVRFRAYEQYF. The J gene is TRBJ2-7, the V gene TRBV29-1; D possibly corresponds to TRBD1 (5 bases). Looked up from germline, CDR1 is SQVTM and CDR2 is ANQGSEA. The CDR3 has 12 residues. The ends were cut back, 6 bases at V and 2 bases at J, with 11 bases in the middle.

CDR3 sequence reads: CAWSAKVTGNTEAFF. As DNA, the CDR3 is TGTGCCTGGAGTGCGAAAGTAACAGGGAACACTGAAGCTTTCTTT. The chain recombines TRBV30 with TRBJ1-1; tentatively, D is TRBD1 (5 bases). The CDR3 runs 15 residues. Trimming cost V 1 base and J 1 base, with 13 bases left between them. From germline, CDR1 is GTSNPN and CDR2 SVGIG (reference sequence).

V and J are TRBV19 and TRBJ1-5; possibly TRBD1 for D (5 bases). V lost 3 bases to trimming and J lost 4 bases, with 10 bases between them. The CDR3 length is 14 residues. Per the germline V gene, CDR1 is LNHDA and CDR2 is SQIVND (reference sequence). CDR3 sequence reads: CASSISRENQPQHF. CDR3 in DNA: TGTGCCAGTAGTATCAGCAGGGAAAATCAGCCCCAGCATTTT.

The rearrangement uses TRBV27 and TRBJ2-5; D is undetermined. In germline, CDR1 is MNHEY, CDR2 SMNVEV (reference sequence). This CDR3 is 13 amino acids long. V lost 1 base, J lost 9 bases, and 12 bases lay in between. This CDR3 reads CASSLFADGSQYF. In DNA, the CDR3 is TGTGCCAGCAGTTTATTCGCCGACGGGTCCCAGTACTTC.

This clone was counted a few times. The rearrangement joins TRBV6-5 to TRBJ2-7; weak D call: TRBD2 (5 bases). Trimming pared 4 bases from V and 0 bases from J, leaving 13 bases between. The CDR3 is made up of 15 amino acids. From germline, CDR1 is MNHEY and CDR2 SVGAGI. In DNA, the CDR3 is TGTGCCAGCAGTTTCGTCTACCGGGGCTCCTACGAGCAGTACTTC. Translation: CASSFVYRGSYEQYF.

V and J are TRBV5-8 and TRBJ2-1, with 7 positions matching TRBD1. Germline CDR1 and CDR2: SGHTS and YDEGEE. This CDR3 has 17 amino acids. The V segment lost 6 bases and the J segment 0 bases; nucleotides outside the gene matches: 12. CDR3 protein: CASTKLQGTSSYNEQFF. The CDR3 coding sequence is TGTGCCAGCACTAAGTTACAGGGGACGAGCTCCTACAATGAGCAGTTCTTC.

The chain recombines TRBV28 with TRBJ2-5; no firm D call. Per germline, CDR1 MDHEN and CDR2 SYDVKM. V lost 3 bases to trimming and J lost 5 bases, with 10 bases between them. This CDR3 has 13 amino acids. The CDR3 bases are TGTGCCAGCAGTTTCGACACCGTGGAGACCCAGTACTTC. This translates into CASSFDTVETQYF. The whole variable domain, remainder taken from reference TRBV28 and TRBJ2-5, is DVKVTQSSRYLVKRTGEKVFLECVQDMDHENMFWYRQDPGLGLRLIYFSYDVKMKEKGDIPEGYSVSREKKERFSLILESASTNQTSMYLCASSFDTVETQYFGPGTRLLVL.

The genes are TRBV15 and TRBJ1-5, with a weak D call TRBD1 (5 bases). There are 17 residues in the CDR3. With 5 bases removed from V and 0 bases from J, the gap between germline ends came to 17 bases. CDR1 is LNHNV, CDR2 YYDKDF, per germline (reference sequence). The CDR3 sequence is CATSPRRSGTSNQPQHF. CDR3 nucleotide sequence: TGTGCCACCAGCCCGCGACGGAGCGGGACTAGCAATCAGCCCCAGCATTTT.

The chain couples TRBV30 to TRBJ2-3, with a possible D match to TRBD1 (6 bases). CDR1 is GTSNPN, CDR2 SVGIG, per germline (reference sequence). The CDR3 spans 13 residues. V was trimmed by 3 bases and J by 1 base, leaving 8 bases between them. CDR3 in amino acids: CAWRQGGTDTQYF. The CDR3 DNA sequence: TGTGCCTGGAGACAGGGCGGCACAGATACGCAGTATTTT.